Listed here are 7 T cell receptor beta chains from one sample, sequenced in a study of blood T cell repertoires in COVID-19. The data were produced by immunoSEQ multiplex PCR, yet TCRdb's version contains in-frame clones alone and is incomplete. The sample includes 350,000 to 550,000 clones, 85% to 90% of them seen just once. Sequences were obtained from peripheral blood. The receptor source for this set is a young woman with acute or convalescent COVID-19.

The chain recombines TRBV9 with TRBJ1-1; a weak D match, TRBD1 (5 bases). The CDR3 contains 15 residues. Germline V gene sequence: CDR1 SGDLS, CDR2 YYNGEE. The V end lost 0 bases, the J end lost 3 bases, and 12 bases lay between the germline ends. The CDR3, as DNA: TGTGCCAGCAGCGTAGGGAGGGACGGGTACACTGAAGCTTTCTTT. It yields the protein CASSVGRDGYTEAFF.

The gene calls are TRBV6-5 and TRBJ2-5; the D gene is possibly TRBD2 (5 bases). Germline CDR1 and CDR2: MNHEY and SVGAGI. The CDR3 contains 13 residues. With 6 bases removed from V and 3 bases from J, the gap between germline ends came to 11 bases. The CDR3 here is CASSGLVKETQYF. DNA of the CDR3: TGTGCCAGCAGCGGACTTGTTAAAGAGACCCAGTACTTC.

The V gene is TRBV4-1, the J gene TRBJ2-7; 7 nucleotides align to TRBD2. There are 15 residues in the CDR3. CDR1 is MGHRA and CDR2 is YSYEKL in the germline V gene. V shed 2 bases, J shed 0 bases, and the junction held 4 bases outside the gene matches. The CDR3 reads CASSQQTGGSYEQYF. The CDR3 coding sequence is TGCGCCAGCAGCCAACAGACGGGGGGCTCCTACGAGCAGTACTTC.

The V call is TRBV28, the J call TRBJ2-3; 8 nucleotides align to TRBD2. This CDR3 region has 14 residues. CDR1 is MDHEN, CDR2 SYDVKM, per germline. V lost 5 bases and J lost 5; bases outside the gene matches: 6. CDR3 DNA sequence: TGTGCCAGCAGTAAAAGCGGGGGAGTAGATACGCAGTATTTT. Translating it yields CASSKSGGVDTQYF.

The CDR3 bases are TGCGCCAGCAGACCTCCGGGACAGGGGCTTCAGCAGTACTTC. Its protein is CASRPPGQGLQQYF. J is TRBJ2-7 and V is TRBV5-1; 10 bases agree with TRBD1. Looked up from germline, CDR1 is SGHRS and CDR2 is YFSETQ. There are 14 residues in the CDR3. V lost 5 bases and J lost 8; bases outside the gene matches: 10.

This chain joins TRBV4-2 and TRBJ2-7; 10 positions match TRBD2. Per germline, CDR1 LGHNA and CDR2 YNFKEQ. Trimming took 1 base from V and 3 from J; bases not matched to a gene: 6. This CDR3 is built from 16 residues. The chain's CDR3 is CASSQALAGDYYEQYF. The DNA of the CDR3 is TGTGCCAGCAGCCAAGCGCTAGCGGGGGATTACTACGAGCAGTACTTC.

The J gene is TRBJ2-1, the V gene TRBV28; TRBD2 agrees at 12 bases. Germline CDR1 MDHEN, CDR2 SYDVKM. Trimming cost V 4 bases and J 7 bases; bases outside gene matches: 8. The CDR3 runs 16 residues. The CDR3 DNA reads as TGTGCCAGCAGTTATGAGGAACTAGCGGGGGGAAATGAGCAGTTCTTC. Encoded protein: CASSYEELAGGNEQFF.